The rows below give T cell receptor beta chains drawn from one sample of a study of cytotoxic CD8 clonotypes in ibrutinib-treated CLL. Only in-frame clones appear in the TCRdb table, and some are missing; sequencing was by immunoSEQ multiplex PCR. Of thousands of clones listed, roughly 70% are singletons. The sample in question was PBMCs, obtained before ibrutinib treatment. The receptors were sampled from a human donor with chronic lymphocytic leukemia. The CDR3 runs from the conserved cysteine through the conserved F or W. A D gene is named only where the DNA matches it firmly. Some rows have no size entry. The others give once, few or many, or a class for an expanded clone.

clone_size: few; j_call: TRBJ2-1; v_call: TRBV19; d_call: TRBD2; cdr3_aa: CASSIGTRSPDEQFF; cdr3_nt: TGTGCCAGTAGTATAGGGACTAGGAGCCCCGATGAGCAGTTCTTC
clone_size: .; j_call: TRBJ1-1; v_call: TRBV15; d_call: .; cdr3_aa: CATSRGQGSTEAFF; cdr3_nt: TGTGCCACCAGCAGAGGTCAGGGATCCACTGAAGCTTTCTTT
clone_size: .; j_call: TRBJ2-7; v_call: TRBV5-1; d_call: TRBD1; cdr3_aa: CATSPGTGPLYEQYF; cdr3_nt: TGCGCCACCTCTCCTGGGACAGGACCACTCTACGAGCAGTACTTC
clone_size: once; j_call: TRBJ1-4; v_call: TRBV25-1; d_call: .; cdr3_aa: CASRGGEGYEKLFF; cdr3_nt: TGTGCCAGCAGAGGAGGGGAGGGCTACGAAAAACTGTTTTTT
clone_size: .; j_call: TRBJ1-1; v_call: TRBV19; d_call: TRBD1; cdr3_aa: CASSIAFWTGGGEAFF; cdr3_nt: TGTGCCAGTAGTATAGCTTTTTGGACAGGGGGCGGTGAAGCTTTCTTT
clone_size: once; j_call: TRBJ1-4; v_call: TRBV15; d_call: .; cdr3_aa: CATSSRTGVNEKLFF; cdr3_nt: TGTGCCACCAGCAGTAGGACGGGTGTTAATGAAAAACTGTTTTTT
clone_size: .; j_call: TRBJ2-2; v_call: TRBV19; d_call: .; cdr3_aa: CASSNQGMGTGELFF; cdr3_nt: TGTGCCAGTAGTAACCAGGGGATGGGCACCGGGGAGCTGTTTTTT
clone_size: .; j_call: TRBJ2-5; v_call: TRBV7-2; d_call: TRBD2; cdr3_aa: CASSLNSGSETQYF; cdr3_nt: TGTGCCAGCAGTCTAAATAGCGGGAGTGAGACCCAGTACTTC
clone_size: .; j_call: TRBJ1-2; v_call: TRBV28; d_call: TRBD1; cdr3_aa: CASRGRTGVNYGYTF; cdr3_nt: TGTGCCAGCAGAGGTCGGACAGGGGTTAACTATGGCTACACCTTC
clone_size: .; j_call: TRBJ2-1; v_call: TRBV5-4; d_call: .; cdr3_aa: CASSLVAGPHNEQFF; cdr3_nt: TGTGCCAGCAGCTTGGTGGCGGGGCCTCATAATGAGCAGTTCTTC
clone_size: .; j_call: TRBJ1-1; v_call: TRBV28; d_call: .; cdr3_aa: CATCLGAAGYAEAFF; cdr3_nt: TGTGCCACCTGTCTAGGTGCTGCAGGGTACGCTGAAGCTTTCTTT
clone_size: few; j_call: TRBJ2-3; v_call: TRBV9; d_call: TRBD2; cdr3_aa: CASSPGSGRGDTQYF; cdr3_nt: TGTGCCAGCAGCCCGGGAAGCGGGAGAGGAGATACGCAGTATTTT
clone_size: .; j_call: TRBJ2-7; v_call: TRBV29-1; d_call: TRBD2; cdr3_aa: CSVVLGTNEQQYF; cdr3_nt: TGCAGCGTTGTTCTCGGGACTAACGAGCAGCAGTACTTC
clone_size: few; j_call: TRBJ2-2; v_call: TRBV2; d_call: TRBD1; cdr3_aa: CARGQGNTGELFF; cdr3_nt: TGTGCCAGGGGACAGGGGAACACCGGGGAGCTGTTTTTT
clone_size: medium-sized; j_call: TRBJ2-1; v_call: TRBV11-3; d_call: TRBD2; cdr3_aa: CASSFVGSGSKDNEQFF; cdr3_nt: TGTGCCAGCAGCTTCGTCGGTAGCGGGAGTAAGGACAATGAGCAGTTCTTC
clone_size: .; j_call: TRBJ2-3; v_call: TRBV27; d_call: .; cdr3_aa: CASSGRAGAQYF; cdr3_nt: TGTGCCAGCAGTGGAAGGGCGGGCGCGCAGTATTTT
clone_size: .; j_call: TRBJ1-1; v_call: TRBV2; d_call: .; cdr3_aa: CASSYYRDGEAFF; cdr3_nt: TGTGCCAGCAGTTACTACCGGGACGGTGAAGCTTTCTTT
clone_size: .; j_call: TRBJ2-7; v_call: TRBV7-9; d_call: .; cdr3_aa: CASSLELPGEQYF; cdr3_nt: TGTGCCAGCAGCTTAGAACTACCTGGGGAGCAGTACTTC
clone_size: .; j_call: TRBJ2-2; v_call: TRBV29-1; d_call: TRBD1; cdr3_aa: CSAGTGFGELFF; cdr3_nt: TGCAGCGCCGGGACAGGGTTCGGGGAGCTGTTTTTT
clone_size: .; j_call: TRBJ2-7; v_call: TRBV7-2; d_call: .; cdr3_aa: CASSPSWAQQYF; cdr3_nt: TGTGCCAGCAGTCCATCTTGGGCCCAGCAGTACTTC
clone_size: .; j_call: TRBJ2-5; v_call: TRBV5-5; d_call: TRBD1; cdr3_aa: CASSLAGGKTQYF; cdr3_nt: TGTGCCAGCAGCTTGGCAGGGGGAAAGACCCAGTACTTC
clone_size: medium-sized; j_call: TRBJ2-1; v_call: TRBV27; d_call: .; cdr3_aa: CASRREDEQFF; cdr3_nt: TGTGCCAGCCGTAGAGAGGATGAGCAGTTCTTC
clone_size: once; j_call: TRBJ2-7; v_call: TRBV5-1; d_call: TRBD1; cdr3_aa: CASSPQGAGSDEQYF; cdr3_nt: TGCGCCAGCAGCCCCCAGGGGGCGGGGAGCGACGAGCAGTACTTC
clone_size: .; j_call: TRBJ2-1; v_call: TRBV19; d_call: .; cdr3_aa: CASSSSGRWNEQFF; cdr3_nt: TGTGCCAGTAGTTCTTCGGGGAGGTGGAATGAGCAGTTCTTC
clone_size: .; j_call: TRBJ1-4; v_call: TRBV28; d_call: .; cdr3_aa: CASISPRGGEKLFF; cdr3_nt: TGTGCCAGCATCTCCCCCCGGGGAGGCGAAAAACTGTTTTTT
clone_size: few; j_call: TRBJ2-2; v_call: TRBV7-7; d_call: TRBD2; cdr3_aa: CASSLGAGTNTGELFF; cdr3_nt: TGTGCTAGCAGCTTAGGAGCGGGAACTAACACCGGGGAGCTGTTTTTT
clone_size: .; j_call: TRBJ2-1; v_call: TRBV11-2; d_call: .; cdr3_aa: CASSSNDGDSPYNEQFF; cdr3_nt: TGTGCCAGCAGCTCCAATGACGGAGACTCACCCTACAATGAGCAGTTCTTC
clone_size: few; j_call: TRBJ1-6; v_call: TRBV6-1; d_call: .; cdr3_aa: CASWNRAGSPLHF; cdr3_nt: TGTGCCAGCTGGAACAGGGCCGGTTCACCCCTCCACTTT
clone_size: .; j_call: TRBJ1-2; v_call: TRBV18; d_call: TRBD1; cdr3_aa: CASSPPSRGPYGYTF; cdr3_nt: TGTGCCAGCTCACCCCCAAGTAGGGGGCCCTATGGCTACACCTTC
clone_size: .; j_call: TRBJ2-1; v_call: TRBV5-1; d_call: TRBD2; cdr3_aa: CASSFSYSGEQFF; cdr3_nt: TGCGCCAGCAGCTTCTCTTATAGCGGGGAGCAGTTCTTC
clone_size: .; j_call: TRBJ2-3; v_call: TRBV11-2; d_call: .; cdr3_aa: CASSLGRNPTDTQYF; cdr3_nt: TGTGCCAGCAGCTTGGGACGGAACCCCACAGATACGCAGTATTTT
clone_size: .; j_call: TRBJ2-1; v_call: TRBV7-9; d_call: TRBD2; cdr3_aa: CASSPRLGGSLQFF; cdr3_nt: TGTGCCAGCAGCCCCCGCCTTGGCGGGAGTCTTCAGTTCTTC
clone_size: .; j_call: TRBJ2-5; v_call: TRBV18; d_call: TRBD2; cdr3_aa: CASSPAGTSSQETQYF; cdr3_nt: TGTGCCAGCTCACCTGCCGGGACTAGCAGCCAAGAGACCCAGTACTTC
clone_size: few; j_call: TRBJ2-2; v_call: TRBV19; d_call: TRBD1; cdr3_aa: CASRTGGNTGELFF; cdr3_nt: TGTGCCAGTAGGACAGGGGGCAACACCGGGGAGCTGTTTTTT
clone_size: .; j_call: TRBJ2-7; v_call: TRBV28; d_call: TRBD2; cdr3_aa: CASSPGGSGGREQYF; cdr3_nt: TGTGCCAGCAGTCCCGGGGGTAGCGGGGGGCGGGAGCAGTACTTC
clone_size: .; j_call: TRBJ1-4; v_call: TRBV2; d_call: TRBD1; cdr3_aa: CASRQDRGREKLFF; cdr3_nt: TGTGCCAGCAGGCAGGACAGGGGTAGAGAAAAACTGTTTTTT
clone_size: few; j_call: TRBJ2-1; v_call: TRBV19; d_call: .; cdr3_aa: CASSIQGYNEQFF; cdr3_nt: TGTGCCAGTAGTATCCAGGGCTACAATGAGCAGTTCTTC
clone_size: few; j_call: TRBJ2-4; v_call: TRBV5-6; d_call: .; cdr3_aa: CASSGSKNIQYF; cdr3_nt: TGTGCCAGCAGCGGGTCCAAAAACATTCAGTACTTC
clone_size: hyperexpanded; j_call: TRBJ2-7; v_call: TRBV27; d_call: .; cdr3_aa: CASSLFIGGMSYEQYF; cdr3_nt: TGTGCCAGCAGTTTATTCATCGGGGGCATGTCCTACGAGCAGTACTTC
clone_size: .; j_call: TRBJ1-2; v_call: TRBV2; d_call: .; cdr3_aa: CASMLEIYGYTF; cdr3_nt: TGTGCCAGCATGCTGGAAATCTATGGCTACACCTTC
clone_size: .; j_call: TRBJ1-1; v_call: TRBV9; d_call: .; cdr3_aa: CASSPRPADNAEAFF; cdr3_nt: TGTGCCAGCAGCCCCCGACCGGCCGATAACGCTGAAGCTTTCTTT
clone_size: .; j_call: TRBJ2-1; v_call: TRBV6-6; d_call: .; cdr3_aa: CASSYIGENNEQFF; cdr3_nt: TGTGCCAGCAGTTACATCGGGGAGAACAATGAGCAGTTCTTC
clone_size: .; j_call: TRBJ2-1; v_call: TRBV5-5; d_call: .; cdr3_aa: CASSFNPSKTPYNEQFF; cdr3_nt: TGTGCCAGCAGCTTTAATCCCTCTAAGACACCCTACAATGAGCAGTTCTTC
clone_size: .; j_call: TRBJ2-7; v_call: TRBV27; d_call: .; cdr3_aa: CASSSYSAAWEQYF; cdr3_nt: TGTGCCAGCAGTTCTTATAGCGCCGCCTGGGAGCAGTACTTC
clone_size: .; j_call: TRBJ2-3; v_call: TRBV28; d_call: TRBD2; cdr3_aa: CASSLAGATDTQYF; cdr3_nt: TGTGCCAGCAGTCTAGCGGGAGCTACAGATACGCAGTATTTT
clone_size: few; j_call: TRBJ1-3; v_call: TRBV15; d_call: .; cdr3_aa: CATSRAGRNTIYF; cdr3_nt: TGTGCCACCAGCAGAGCAGGGAGAAACACCATATATTTT
clone_size: once; j_call: TRBJ2-7; v_call: TRBV11-3; d_call: .; cdr3_aa: CASSFGGPSEQYF; cdr3_nt: TGTGCCAGCAGCTTCGGAGGGCCGAGCGAGCAGTACTTC
clone_size: .; j_call: TRBJ1-1; v_call: TRBV18; d_call: .; cdr3_aa: CASSPGENTEAFF; cdr3_nt: TGTGCCAGCTCACCAGGGGAGAACACTGAAGCTTTCTTT
clone_size: .; j_call: TRBJ2-7; v_call: TRBV2; d_call: .; cdr3_aa: CASSGDIVSQPLYSYEQYF; cdr3_nt: TGTGCCAGCAGCGGAGACATAGTTTCCCAACCCCTCTACTCCTACGAGCAGTACTTC
clone_size: .; j_call: TRBJ2-1; v_call: TRBV5-4; d_call: .; cdr3_aa: CASSLFGEYNEQFF; cdr3_nt: TGTGCCAGCAGCTTGTTCGGAGAGTACAATGAGCAGTTCTTC
clone_size: .; j_call: TRBJ1-1; v_call: TRBV19; d_call: TRBD1; cdr3_aa: CASSATGGDTEAFF; cdr3_nt: TGTGCCAGTAGTGCAACAGGGGGCGACACTGAAGCTTTCTTT
clone_size: few; j_call: TRBJ1-1; v_call: TRBV30; d_call: .; cdr3_aa: CAWSSQGGYTEAFF; cdr3_nt: TGTGCCTGGAGTTCACAGGGAGGATACACTGAAGCTTTCTTT
clone_size: .; j_call: TRBJ2-7; v_call: TRBV14; d_call: .; cdr3_aa: CASSQVDLGLSRQYF; cdr3_nt: TGTGCCAGCAGCCAAGTAGATTTAGGGCTAAGTCGGCAGTACTTC
clone_size: .; j_call: TRBJ2-4; v_call: TRBV6-6; d_call: .; cdr3_aa: CASTSGQRMKYF; cdr3_nt: TGTGCCAGCACCTCCGGACAGCGTATGAAGTACTTC
clone_size: .; j_call: TRBJ1-5; v_call: TRBV19; d_call: .; cdr3_aa: CASSMWTGPSYSNQPQHF; cdr3_nt: TGTGCCAGTAGTATGTGGACCGGGCCCTCCTATAGCAATCAGCCCCAGCATTTT
clone_size: .; j_call: TRBJ1-1; v_call: TRBV5-1; d_call: .; cdr3_aa: CASSFQGMNTEAFF; cdr3_nt: TGCGCCAGCAGCTTTCAGGGAATGAACACTGAAGCTTTCTTT